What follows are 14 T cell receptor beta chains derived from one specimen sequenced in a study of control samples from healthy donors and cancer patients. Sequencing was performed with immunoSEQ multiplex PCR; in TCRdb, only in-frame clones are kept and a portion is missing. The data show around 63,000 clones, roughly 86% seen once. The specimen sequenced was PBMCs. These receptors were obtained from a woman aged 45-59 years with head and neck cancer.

The CDR3 DNA reads as TGCAGCGTCCTACCCTCCTCGCGGGACAGGGGTTACAATGAGCAGTTCTTC. It encodes CSVLPSSRDRGYNEQFF. The rearrangement joins TRBV29-1 to TRBJ2-1; 10 bases fit TRBD1. The CDR3 totals 17 residues. V was clipped by 6 bases and J by 4 bases; unmatched bases: 15. Germline-derived CDR1 and CDR2 are SQVTM and ANQGSEA.

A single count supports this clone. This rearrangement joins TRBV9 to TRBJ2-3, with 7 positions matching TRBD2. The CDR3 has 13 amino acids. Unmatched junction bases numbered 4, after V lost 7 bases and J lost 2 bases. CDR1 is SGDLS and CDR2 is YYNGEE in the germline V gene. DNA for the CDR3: TGTGCCAGCGGGGGGGTACCCACAGATACGCAGTATTTT. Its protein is CASGGVPTDTQYF.

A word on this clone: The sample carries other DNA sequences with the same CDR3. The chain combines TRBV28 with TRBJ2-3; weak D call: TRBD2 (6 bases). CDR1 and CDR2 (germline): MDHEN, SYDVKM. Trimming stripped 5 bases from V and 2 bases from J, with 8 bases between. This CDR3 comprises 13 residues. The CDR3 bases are TGTGCCAGCAGTAGGGACTCCACAGATACGCAGTATTTT. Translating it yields CASSRDSTDTQYF.

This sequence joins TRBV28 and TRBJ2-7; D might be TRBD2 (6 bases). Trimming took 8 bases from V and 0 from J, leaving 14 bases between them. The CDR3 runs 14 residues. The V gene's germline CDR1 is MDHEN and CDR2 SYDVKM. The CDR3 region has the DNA TGTGCCAGCCAAGGTTCCGGGAGCTCCTACGAGCAGTACTTC. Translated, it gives CASQGSGSSYEQYF.

CDR3: CASIQTDRVLFTEAFF. The DNA of the CDR3 is TGTGCCAGCATCCAAACCGACAGGGTGTTGTTCACTGAAGCTTTCTTT. The chain combines TRBV28 with TRBJ1-1, with TRBD1 matching over 7 bases. CDR1 is MDHEN, CDR2 SYDVKM, per germline. This CDR3 spans 16 amino acids. V gave up 7 bases and J gave up 4 bases; unmatched junction bases: 15.

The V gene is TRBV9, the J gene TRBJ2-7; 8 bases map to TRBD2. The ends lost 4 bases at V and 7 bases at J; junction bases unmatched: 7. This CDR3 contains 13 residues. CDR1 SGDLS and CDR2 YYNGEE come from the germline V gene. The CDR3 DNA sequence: TGTGCCAGCAGCTACGGAACTAGCGGAGAGCAGTACTTC. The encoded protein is CASSYGTSGEQYF.

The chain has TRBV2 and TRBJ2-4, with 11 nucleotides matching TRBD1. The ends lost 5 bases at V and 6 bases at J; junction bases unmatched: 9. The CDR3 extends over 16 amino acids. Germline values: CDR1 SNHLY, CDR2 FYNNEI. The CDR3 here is CASSSRTGGGRNIQYF. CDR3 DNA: TGTGCCAGCAGTTCCCGGACAGGGGGCGGGAGAAACATTCAGTACTTC.

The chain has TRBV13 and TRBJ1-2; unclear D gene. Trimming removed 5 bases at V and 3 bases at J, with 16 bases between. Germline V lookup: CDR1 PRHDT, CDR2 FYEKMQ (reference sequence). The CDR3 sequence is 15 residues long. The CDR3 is CASSTDRPGYYGYTF. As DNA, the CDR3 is TGTGCCAGCAGCACGGACCGTCCGGGGTACTATGGCTACACCTTC.

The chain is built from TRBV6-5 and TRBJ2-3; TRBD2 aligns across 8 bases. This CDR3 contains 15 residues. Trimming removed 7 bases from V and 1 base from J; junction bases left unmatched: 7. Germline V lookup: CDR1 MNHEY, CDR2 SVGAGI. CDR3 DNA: TGTGCCAGCAAGAGCCGGGGGGGAGGCACAGATACGCAGTATTTT. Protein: CASKSRGGGTDTQYF.

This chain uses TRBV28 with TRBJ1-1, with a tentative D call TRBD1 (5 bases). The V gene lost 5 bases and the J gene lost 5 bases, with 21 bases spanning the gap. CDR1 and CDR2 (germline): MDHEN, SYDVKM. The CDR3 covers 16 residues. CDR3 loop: CASSGPSGRDVTEAFF. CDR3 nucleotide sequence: TGTGCCAGCAGTGGGCCCTCCGGCAGGGACGTGACTGAAGCTTTCTTT.

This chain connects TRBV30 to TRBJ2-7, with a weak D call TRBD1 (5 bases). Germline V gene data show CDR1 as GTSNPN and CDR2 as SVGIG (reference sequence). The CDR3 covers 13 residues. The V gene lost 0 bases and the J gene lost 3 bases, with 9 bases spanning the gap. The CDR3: CAWSVIQGYEQYF. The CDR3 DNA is TGTGCCTGGAGTGTAATCCAGGGCTACGAGCAGTACTTC.

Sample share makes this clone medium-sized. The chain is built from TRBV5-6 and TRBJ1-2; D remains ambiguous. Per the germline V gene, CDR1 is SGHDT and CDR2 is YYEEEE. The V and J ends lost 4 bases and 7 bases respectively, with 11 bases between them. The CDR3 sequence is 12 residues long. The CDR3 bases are TGTGCCAGCAGCGCAAAGGTCGGTGGCTACACCTTC. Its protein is CASSAKVGGYTF.

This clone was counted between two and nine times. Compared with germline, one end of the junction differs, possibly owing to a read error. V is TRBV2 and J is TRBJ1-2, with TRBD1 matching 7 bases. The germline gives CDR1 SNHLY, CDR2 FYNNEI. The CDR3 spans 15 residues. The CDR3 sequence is CASSVSGQENYGYTF. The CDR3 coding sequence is TGTGCCAGTAGTGTTTCCGGACAGGAGAACTATGGCTACACCTTC.

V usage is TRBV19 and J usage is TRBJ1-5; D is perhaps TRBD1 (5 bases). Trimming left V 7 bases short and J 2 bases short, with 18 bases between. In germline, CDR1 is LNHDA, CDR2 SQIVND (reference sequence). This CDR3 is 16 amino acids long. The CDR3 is CASTAGQPQGNQPQHF. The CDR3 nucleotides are TGTGCCAGTACCGCGGGGCAGCCGCAGGGCAATCAGCCCCAGCATTTT. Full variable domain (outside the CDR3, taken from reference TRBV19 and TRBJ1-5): DGGITQSPKYLFRKEGQNVTLSCEQNLNHDAMYWYRQDPGQGLRLIYYSQIVNDFQKGDIAEGYSVSREKKESFPLTVTSAQKNPTAFYLCASTAGQPQGNQPQHFGDGTRLSIL.